The T cell receptor (beta chain) described here comes from a study of T cell changes during pregnancy in multiple sclerosis. The CDR3 length is 14 residues. Trimming cost V 0 bases and J 7 bases; bases outside gene matches: 0. Germline loops: CDR1 MNHEY, CDR2 SVGAGI. The method was immunoSEQ multiplex PCR; TCRdb's version includes in-frame clones alone and lacks a portion of them. In the table there are about 38,000 clones, 75% to 95% of which are singletons. The material sequenced was CD8+ T cells from peripheral blood mononuclear cells, taken in the second trimester of pregnancy. The rearrangement joins TRBV6-5 to TRBJ2-1; 10 bases are a match to TRBD1. The sequence derives from a female donor with multiple sclerosis, enrolled in a pregnancy study. Here the CDR3 reads CASSYSGQGNEQFF. In DNA form, the CDR3 reads TGTGCCAGCAGTTACTCGGGACAGGGGAATGAGCAGTTCTTC.